Listed here are 4 T cell receptor beta chains from one sample, sequenced in a study of blood T cell repertoires in COVID-19. Sequencing used immunoSEQ multiplex PCR; TCRdb keeps in-frame clones, though not all of them. The sample lists about 220,000 clones, roughly 84% seen once, with approximately 10% in the top ten. The sequenced sample consisted of peripheral blood. The receptors shown here come from a man over 45 with active or convalescent COVID-19.

The V gene is TRBV28, the J gene TRBJ2-3; 9 nucleotides line up with TRBD2. Trimming cost V 3 bases and J 0 bases; bases outside gene matches: 4. Germline-derived CDR1 and CDR2 are MDHEN and SYDVKM. The CDR3 contains 16 residues. As DNA, the CDR3 is TGTGCCAGCAGTTTTCTTCTAGCGGGGAGCACAGATACGCAGTATTTT. It yields the protein CASSFLLAGSTDTQYF.

This chain uses TRBV16 with TRBJ2-2; TRBD1 agrees at 7 bases. CDR3 length: 14 residues. The germline CDR1 and CDR2 sequences are KGHSY and FQNENV. Germline trimming cut 4 bases from V and 6 bases from J; bases unmatched to any gene: 5. CDR3 in amino acids: CASSPDDRAGELFF. CDR3 DNA: TGTGCCAGCAGCCCGGACGACAGGGCCGGGGAGCTGTTTTTT.

About this clone itself: Other nucleotide sequences from this sample produce the same CDR3. This chain connects TRBV7-9 to TRBJ2-3, with 10 bases that match TRBD2. The V gene's germline CDR1 is SEHNR and CDR2 FQNEAQ (reference sequence). J lost 1 base, V lost 4 bases, and 2 bases had no gene match. This CDR3 is 15 amino acids long. CDR3 coding DNA: TGTGCCAGCAGCTACCTAGCGGGGGGCACAGATACGCAGTATTTT. Its translation is CASSYLAGGTDTQYF.

The chain has TRBV15 and TRBJ1-6; TRBD1 is a possible D gene (5 bases). CDR3 length: 15 residues. V dropped 0 bases and J dropped 7 bases, with 10 bases sitting between them. The V gene's germline CDR1 is LNHNV and CDR2 YYDKDF (reference sequence). The CDR3 DNA is TGTGCCACCAGCAGAGATTCGCCAGGGAATTCACCCCTCCACTTT. Amino acids: CATSRDSPGNSPLHF.